Listed below are T cell receptor beta chains from one sample, sequenced in a study of PD-L1 blockade in urothelial cancer. Sequencing used immunoSEQ multiplex PCR; TCRdb keeps in-frame clones, though not all of them. The profile shows 57,000 or so clones, approximately 80% of them singletons. The sample here was PBMCs, taken around atezolizumab (anti-PD-L1) treatment. Receptors originate from a man aged 70 or older with urothelial cancer. CDR3s include the opening cysteine and the closing phenylalanine or tryptophan. D genes are given only for firm matches. Some rows have no size entry. The others give once, few or many, or a class for an expanded clone.

v_gene	d_gene	abundance	len	j_gene	CDR3nt	CDR3aa
TRBV19	TRBD2	.	16	TRBJ2-2	TGTGCCAGTAGTATCTCTGGGAGGGTCGGAGCCGGGGAGCTGTTTTTT	CASSISGRVGAGELFF
TRBV29-1	.	.	14	TRBJ1-4	TGCAGCGTTGAAGATCATGGGCAAAATGAAAAACTGTTTTTT	CSVEDHGQNEKLFF
TRBV7-9	TRBD2	.	16	TRBJ2-3	TGTGCCAGCAGGTCGGGACTAGCGGGGGCCACAGATACGCAGTATTTT	CASRSGLAGATDTQYF
TRBV6-5	.	.	15	TRBJ1-5	TGTGCCAGCAGTCCCGGGGGGGCAATCAATCAGCCCCAGCATTTT	CASSPGGAINQPQHF
TRBV19	.	.	15	TRBJ2-1	TGTGCCAGTAGTATAGATTTAGACTCCTACAATGAGCAGTTCTTC	CASSIDLDSYNEQFF
TRBV25-1	.	.	14	TRBJ1-5	TGTGCCAGTGGCAGAGACAGCTCCTATCAGCCCCAGCATTTT	CASGRDSSYQPQHF
TRBV11-3	.	.	16	TRBJ2-3	TGTGCCAGCAGCTTAGGGCCAGCGGCCTTGGAAGATACGCAGTATTTT	CASSLGPAALEDTQYF
TRBV6-6	TRBD2	few	16	TRBJ2-1	TGTGCCAGCAGTAAAGAGGGGACTAGCGGATACAATGAGCAGTTCTTC	CASSKEGTSGYNEQFF
TRBV7-8	.	.	15	TRBJ2-2	TGTGCCAGCAGCCCCATGAGCGGAGCCACCGGGGAGCTGTTTTTT	CASSPMSGATGELFF
TRBV5-1	TRBD2	.	14	TRBJ2-7	TGCGCCAGCAGCTTGAGCGGGAGATCCGTCGAGCAGTACTTC	CASSLSGRSVEQYF
TRBV4-1	.	.	14	TRBJ2-4	TGCGCCAGCAGCCAAGGATACTACAAGGACATTCAGTACTTC	CASSQGYYKDIQYF
TRBV5-1	TRBD1	.	14	TRBJ2-7	TGCGCCAGCAGCTTGGAGACAGGGCTGGACGAGCAGTACTTC	CASSLETGLDEQYF
TRBV4-1	TRBD2	few	18	TRBJ2-1	TGCGCCAGCAGCCAGGTCCTTATCAGCGGGAGAAGATACAATGAGCAGTTCTTC	CASSQVLISGRRYNEQFF
TRBV7-2	TRBD2	.	16	TRBJ2-2	TGTGCCAGCAGCAGGAGCGGGAGCGGGATCACCGGGGAGCTGTTTTTT	CASSRSGSGITGELFF
TRBV7-9	.	.	11	TRBJ1-1	TGTGCCAGCAGCTTAAACTCTGAAGCTTTCTTT	CASSLNSEAFF
TRBV7-3	TRBD2	once	15	TRBJ2-1	TGTGCCAGCAGCTTAAGCGGGGGTGGCGGCAATGAGCAGTTCTTC	CASSLSGGGGNEQFF
TRBV5-1	.	.	14	TRBJ1-2	TGCGCCAGCAGCCTTGATCTACTGAACTATGGCTACACCTTC	CASSLDLLNYGYTF
TRBV18	.	few	14	TRBJ1-1	TGTGCCAGCTCACCAAGAGTCGGTAGCACTGAAGCTTTCTTT	CASSPRVGSTEAFF
TRBV7-2	.	.	14	TRBJ2-1	TGTGCCAGCAGCTTAGAAGGCAGGGTTGGTGAGCAGTTCTTC	CASSLEGRVGEQFF
TRBV15	.	.	14	TRBJ1-1	TGTGCCACCAGCAGGAGAGGAGAGAACACTGAAGCTTTCTTT	CATSRRGENTEAFF
TRBV5-6	.	once	16	TRBJ2-7	TGTGCCAGCAGCCATTCGGGACTTTTTGCACCCTACGAGCAGTACTTC	CASSHSGLFAPYEQYF
TRBV29-1	TRBD1	few	13	TRBJ1-1	TGCAGCGTTGCTGGGACAGGGGACACTGAAGCTTTCTTT	CSVAGTGDTEAFF
TRBV28	TRBD1	.	16	TRBJ1-5	TGTGCCAGCAGTTTAAAGCTGCAGGGGGGATATCAGCCCCAGCATTTT	CASSLKLQGGYQPQHF
TRBV18	.	.	15	TRBJ2-3	TGTGCCAGCTCACCACGACAGGTGGGCACAGATACGCAGTATTTT	CASSPRQVGTDTQYF
TRBV2	TRBD2	.	15	TRBJ2-1	TGTGCCAGCAGAGGGACTAGCGGGAGAGGGAGTGAGCAGTTCTTC	CASRGTSGRGSEQFF
TRBV6-5	TRBD1	.	14	TRBJ1-4	TGTGCCAGCGCAACAGGGGCGCACGGTGAAAAACTGTTTTTT	CASATGAHGEKLFF
TRBV6-5	.	.	14	TRBJ2-5	TGTGCCAGCAGTTACGGGGCGAACCAAGAGACCCAGTACTTC	CASSYGANQETQYF
TRBV7-2	.	.	13	TRBJ2-5	TGTGCCAGCTCACTCTCGATCCAAGAGACCCAGTACTTC	CASSLSIQETQYF
TRBV15	.	.	14	TRBJ1-3	TGTGCCACCAGCAGCGGACAGACTGGAAACACCATATATTTT	CATSSGQTGNTIYF
TRBV5-1	TRBD2	.	15	TRBJ2-7	TGCGCCAGCAGCGTAACTAGCGGGAATTCCTACGAGCAGTACTTC	CASSVTSGNSYEQYF
TRBV5-4	TRBD2	once	16	TRBJ2-3	TGTGCCAGCAGCTTGGGAGGCGGGAGGGCCACAGATACGCAGTATTTT	CASSLGGGRATDTQYF
TRBV7-9	.	.	16	TRBJ1-1	TGTGCCAGCAGCTCCCGACAGGCAGGAGTGAACACTGAAGCTTTCTTT	CASSSRQAGVNTEAFF
TRBV30	.	.	14	TRBJ2-7	TGTGCCTGGAGGGGGTGGACTGTCTCCTACGAGCAGTACTTC	CAWRGWTVSYEQYF
TRBV6-1	.	few	12	TRBJ1-2	TGTGCCAGCAGTAGGCAGGGAATTGGCTACACCTTC	CASSRQGIGYTF
TRBV29-1	TRBD1	.	13	TRBJ2-3	TGCAGCGTTGGGTGGACAGGGGCAGATACGCAGTATTTT	CSVGWTGADTQYF
TRBV5-1	TRBD1	.	15	TRBJ1-4	TGCGCCAGCAGCCTCAGGACAGGGCCTAATGAAAAACTGTTTTTT	CASSLRTGPNEKLFF
TRBV2	TRBD1	.	16	TRBJ1-1	TGTGCCAGCATGAGACAGGGGGCATATGTGGGGACTGAAGCTTTCTTT	CASMRQGAYVGTEAFF
TRBV7-9	TRBD1	once	16	TRBJ1-2	TGTGCCAGCAGCTTAGTGAGGACAGGGGGATATTTTGGCTACACCTTC	CASSLVRTGGYFGYTF
TRBV7-9	.	few	13	TRBJ2-2	TGTGCCAGCAGCCCCGAGTCTCGGGGGGAGCTGTTTTTT	CASSPESRGELFF
TRBV19	TRBD2	.	17	TRBJ2-1	TGTGCCAGTAGTATTATGGGAGGGCCGACTTACTACAATGAGCAGTTCTTC	CASSIMGGPTYYNEQFF
TRBV6-5	TRBD2	.	15	TRBJ2-7	TGTGCCAGCAGGGACCGGGAGCGGGGGGTCTCCGAGCAGTACTTC	CASRDRERGVSEQYF
TRBV6-6	.	.	16	TRBJ2-5	TGTGCCAGCAGTTACGAGGGGAGGCGAAGTCAAGAGACCCAGTACTTC	CASSYEGRRSQETQYF
TRBV19	TRBD1	.	14	TRBJ1-1	TGTGCCAGTAGCTCAGGGGGCGGATCTCCTGAAGCTTTCTTT	CASSSGGGSPEAFF
TRBV7-2	.	.	13	TRBJ1-2	TGTGCCAGCAGCTTGGGCAGGGAGGTTGGCTACACCTTC	CASSLGREVGYTF
TRBV19	.	.	15	TRBJ1-1	TGTGCCAGTAGTATGAATCACAACCCAAACACTGAAGCTTTCTTT	CASSMNHNPNTEAFF
TRBV6-1	.	.	12	TRBJ1-3	TGTGCCAGCGTAACCGAGGGAAACACCATATATTTT	CASVTEGNTIYF
TRBV28	TRBD1	.	16	TRBJ2-3	TGTGCCAGCAGCTCAGGGACAGGGCCGCAGGCTGATACGCAGTATTTT	CASSSGTGPQADTQYF
TRBV7-9	TRBD1	.	14	TRBJ1-1	TGTGCCAGCAGCCTTCTAACAGGGGCCACTGAAGCTTTCTTT	CASSLLTGATEAFF
TRBV11-1	TRBD1	.	18	TRBJ1-1	TGTGCCAGCAGCCCAGAACGGGACAGGGGTTTCCCAGACCGTGAAGCTTTCTTT	CASSPERDRGFPDREAFF
TRBV5-1	TRBD2	.	18	TRBJ2-5	TGCGCCAGCAGCTGGGGGACTAGCGGGAGGCGTTTGGGAGAGACCCAGTACTTC	CASSWGTSGRRLGETQYF
TRBV21-1	.	.	17	TRBJ1-1	TGTGCCAGCAGAGCCGGGACAGGGCTTATTATGAACACTGAAGCTTTCTTT	CASRAGTGLIMNTEAFF